This T cell receptor (beta chain) is from a study of vaccination effects on CD4 cells after COVID-19. The repertoire was sequenced with immunoSEQ multiplex PCR; TCRdb's copy has only in-frame clones and lacks some. The sample includes around 55,000 clones, roughly 70% seen only once; the top ten take around 16%. Antigen-specific CD4+ T cells were expanded with viral peptide pools in the ViraFEST assay before sequencing. Between days 10 and 11 of culture, CD4+ T cells were separated out. The study found no prior SARS-CoV-2 infection in the vaccine recipients, who tested negative for nucleocapsid antibodies. V lost 2 bases and J 19 bases, leaving 21 bases between the germline ends. CDR3 size: 13 residues. Germline assignment: CDR1 GTSNPN and CDR2 SVGIG (reference sequence). A note on this clone: Its antigen is unknown.

The source of this sequence is a human donor who received a COVID-19 vaccine. The sequenced sample was CD4+ T cells from PBMCs cultured with SARS-CoV-2 spike peptides, obtained before COVID-19 vaccination. The chain links TRBV30 to TRBJ1-6, with D possibly being TRBD1 (6 bases). CDR3 loop: CAWSTRAGATMHF. The CDR3 DNA sequence: TGTGCCTGGAGTACCCGGGCGGGGGCCACAATGCACTTT.